A few counts support the clone carrying this T cell receptor beta chain. CDR1 and CDR2 from the germline V gene are ENHRY and SYGVKD. There are 18 residues in the CDR3. Trimming removed 5 bases at V and 4 bases at J, with 26 bases between. The data derive from a study of neoadjuvant anti-PD-1 for oral cavity cancer. The time point: after neoadjuvant nivolumab, at surgical resection. The method was immunoSEQ multiplex PCR; TCRdb's version includes in-frame clones alone and lacks a portion of them. The data show 25,000 or so clones, 27% seen once. The V and J genes are TRBV10-3 and TRBJ1-1, with a possible D match to TRBD1 (6 bases). This clonotype was sampled from a person between 40 and 85 years old with oral cavity squamous cell carcinoma. The sequences come from tumor tissue, collected after nivolumab (anti-PD-1) treatment. The chain's CDR3 is CAISRGITTGRGSTEAFF. CDR3 nucleotide sequence: TGTGCCATCAGTCGGGGAATAACAACAGGGAGAGGAAGCACTGAAGCTTTCTTT.